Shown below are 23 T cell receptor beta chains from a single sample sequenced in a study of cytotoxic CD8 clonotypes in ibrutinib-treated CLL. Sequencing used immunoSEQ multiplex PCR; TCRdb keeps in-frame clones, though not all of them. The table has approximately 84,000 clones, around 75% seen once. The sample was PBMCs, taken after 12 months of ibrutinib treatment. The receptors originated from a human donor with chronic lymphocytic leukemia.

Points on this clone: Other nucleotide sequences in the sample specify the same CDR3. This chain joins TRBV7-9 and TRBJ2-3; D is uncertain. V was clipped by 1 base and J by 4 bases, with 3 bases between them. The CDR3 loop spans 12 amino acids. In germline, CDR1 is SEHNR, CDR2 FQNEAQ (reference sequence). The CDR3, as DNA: TGTGCCAGCAGCTTAGGTGCAGATACGCAGTATTTT. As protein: CASSLGADTQYF. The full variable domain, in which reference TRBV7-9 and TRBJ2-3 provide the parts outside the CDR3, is DTGVSQNPRHKITKRGQNVTFRCDPISEHNRLYWYRQTLGQGPEFLTYFQNEAQLEKSRLLSDRFSAERPKGSFSTLEIQRTEQGDSAMYLCASSLGADTQYFGPGTRLTVL.

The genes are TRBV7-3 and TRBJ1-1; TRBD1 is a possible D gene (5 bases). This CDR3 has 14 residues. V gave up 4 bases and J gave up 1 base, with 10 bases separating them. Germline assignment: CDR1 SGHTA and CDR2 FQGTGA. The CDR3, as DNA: TGTGCCAGCAGCTCCATAGACAGGAACACTGAAGCTTTCTTT. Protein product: CASSSIDRNTEAFF.

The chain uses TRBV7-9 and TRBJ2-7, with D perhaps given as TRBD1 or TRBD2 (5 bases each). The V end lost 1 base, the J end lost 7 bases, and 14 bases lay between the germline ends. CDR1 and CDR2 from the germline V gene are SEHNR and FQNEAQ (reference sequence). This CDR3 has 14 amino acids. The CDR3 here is CASSLVRDAGEQYF. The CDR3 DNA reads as TGTGCCAGCAGCTTAGTCCGGGACGCCGGGGAGCAGTACTTC. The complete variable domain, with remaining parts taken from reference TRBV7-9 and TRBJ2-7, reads DTGVSQNPRHKITKRGQNVTFRCDPISEHNRLYWYRQTLGQGPEFLTYFQNEAQLEKSRLLSDRFSAERPKGSFSTLEIQRTEQGDSAMYLCASSLVRDAGEQYFGPGTRLTVT.

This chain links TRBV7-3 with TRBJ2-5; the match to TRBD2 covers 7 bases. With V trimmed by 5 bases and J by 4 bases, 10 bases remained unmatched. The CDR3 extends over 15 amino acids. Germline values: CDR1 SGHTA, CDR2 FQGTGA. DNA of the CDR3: TGTGCCAGCAGCCCAGGACGGACGGGAGGAGAGACCCAGTACTTC. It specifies CASSPGRTGGETQYF.

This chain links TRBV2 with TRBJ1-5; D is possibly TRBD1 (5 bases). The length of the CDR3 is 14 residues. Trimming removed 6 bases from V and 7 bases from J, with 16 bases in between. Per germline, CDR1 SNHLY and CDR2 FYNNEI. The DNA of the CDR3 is TGTGCCAGCAGGGGGGACCCTTGGGAACAGCCCCAGCATTTT. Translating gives CASRGDPWEQPQHF.

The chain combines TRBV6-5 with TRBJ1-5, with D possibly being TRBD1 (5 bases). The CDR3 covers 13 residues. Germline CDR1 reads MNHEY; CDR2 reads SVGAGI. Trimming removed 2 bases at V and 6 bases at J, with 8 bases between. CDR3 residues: CASSYGGSQPQHF. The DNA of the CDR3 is TGTGCCAGCAGTTACGGGGGGAGTCAGCCCCAGCATTTT.

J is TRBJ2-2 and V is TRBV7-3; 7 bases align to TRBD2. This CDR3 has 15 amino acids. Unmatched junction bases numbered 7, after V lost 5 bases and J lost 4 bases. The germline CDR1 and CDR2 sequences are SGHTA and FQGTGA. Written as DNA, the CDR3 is TGTGCCAGCAGCCCAGCGGGGCCCCCCACCGGGGAGCTGTTTTTT. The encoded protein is CASSPAGPPTGELFF. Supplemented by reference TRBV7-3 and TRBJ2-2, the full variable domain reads GAGVSQTPSNKVTEKGKYVELRCDPISGHTALYWYRQSLGQGPEFLIYFQGTGAADDSGLPNDRFFAVRPEGSVSTLKIQRTERGDSAVYLCASSPAGPPTGELFFGEGSRLTVL.

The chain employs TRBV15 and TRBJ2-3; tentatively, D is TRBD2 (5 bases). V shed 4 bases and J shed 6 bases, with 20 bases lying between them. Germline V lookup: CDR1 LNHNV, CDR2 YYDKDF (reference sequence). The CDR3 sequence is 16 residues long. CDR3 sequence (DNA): TGTGCCACCAGCACCCCAGATCGGGGTCGTGGGGATACGCAGTATTTT. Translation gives CATSTPDRGRGDTQYF. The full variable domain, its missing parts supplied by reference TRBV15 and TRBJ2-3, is DAMVIQNPRYQVTQFGKPVTLSCSQTLNHNVMYWYQQKSSQAPKLLFHYYDKDFNNEADTPDNFQSRRPNTSFCFLDIRSPGLGDTAMYLCATSTPDRGRGDTQYFGPGTRLTVL.

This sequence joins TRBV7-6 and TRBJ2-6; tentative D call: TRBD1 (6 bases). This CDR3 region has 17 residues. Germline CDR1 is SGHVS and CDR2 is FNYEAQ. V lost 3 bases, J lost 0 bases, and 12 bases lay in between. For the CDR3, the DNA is TGTGCCAGCAGCTTCGGACAGTTGCCCTCTGGGGCCAACGTCCTGACTTTC. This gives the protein CASSFGQLPSGANVLTF.

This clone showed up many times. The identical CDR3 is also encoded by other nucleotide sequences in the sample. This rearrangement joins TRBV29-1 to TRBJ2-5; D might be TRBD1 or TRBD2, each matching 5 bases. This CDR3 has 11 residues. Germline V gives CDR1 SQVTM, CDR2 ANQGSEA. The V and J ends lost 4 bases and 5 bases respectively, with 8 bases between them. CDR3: CSVVGGETQYF. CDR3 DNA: TGCAGCGTTGTTGGGGGTGAGACCCAGTACTTC.

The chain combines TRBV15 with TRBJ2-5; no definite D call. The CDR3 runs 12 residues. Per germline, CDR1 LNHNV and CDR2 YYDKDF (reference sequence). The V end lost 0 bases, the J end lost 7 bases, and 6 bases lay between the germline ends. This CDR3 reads CATSRDQTTQYF. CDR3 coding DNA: TGTGCCACCAGCAGAGATCAGACGACCCAGTACTTC.

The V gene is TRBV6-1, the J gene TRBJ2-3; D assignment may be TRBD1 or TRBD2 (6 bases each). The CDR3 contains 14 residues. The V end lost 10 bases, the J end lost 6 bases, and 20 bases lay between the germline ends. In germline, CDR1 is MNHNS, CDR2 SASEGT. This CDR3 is CAIGKGGTTDTQYF. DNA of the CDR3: TGTGCCATTGGGAAGGGCGGGACAACTGATACGCAGTATTTT.

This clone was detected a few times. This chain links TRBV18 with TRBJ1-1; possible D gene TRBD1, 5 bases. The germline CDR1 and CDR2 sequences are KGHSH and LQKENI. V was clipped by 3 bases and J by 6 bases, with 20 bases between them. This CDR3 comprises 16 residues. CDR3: CASSPPRGGGGSEAFF. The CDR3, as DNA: TGTGCCAGCTCACCCCCTCGTGGTGGGGGAGGGTCTGAAGCTTTCTTT.

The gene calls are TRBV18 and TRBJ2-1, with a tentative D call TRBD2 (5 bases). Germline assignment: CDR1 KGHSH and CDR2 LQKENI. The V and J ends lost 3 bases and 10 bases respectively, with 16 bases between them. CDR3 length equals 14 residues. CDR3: CASSPPGGTGEQFF. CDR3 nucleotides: TGTGCCAGCTCACCGCCCGGAGGAACGGGGGAGCAGTTCTTC.

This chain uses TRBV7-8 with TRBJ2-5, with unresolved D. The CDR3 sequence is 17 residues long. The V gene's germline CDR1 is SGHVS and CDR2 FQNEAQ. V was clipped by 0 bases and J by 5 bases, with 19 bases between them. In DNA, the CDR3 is TGTGCCAGCAGCTTAGCGTTCGCCCGGCTAGTCAGGGAGACCCAGTACTTC. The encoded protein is CASSLAFARLVRETQYF.

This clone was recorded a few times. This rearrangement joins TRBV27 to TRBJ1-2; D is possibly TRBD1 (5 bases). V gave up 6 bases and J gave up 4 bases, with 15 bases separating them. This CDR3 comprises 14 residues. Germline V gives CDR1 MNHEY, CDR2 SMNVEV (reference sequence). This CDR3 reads CASREAGPVYGYTF. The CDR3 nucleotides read TGTGCCAGCAGGGAGGCAGGGCCGGTCTATGGCTACACCTTC.

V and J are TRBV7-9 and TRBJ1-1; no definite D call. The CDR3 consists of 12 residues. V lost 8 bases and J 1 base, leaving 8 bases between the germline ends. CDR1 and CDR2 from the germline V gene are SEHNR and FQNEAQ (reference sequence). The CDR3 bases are TGTGCCAGCTCGAACCCGAACACTGAAGCTTTCTTT. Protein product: CASSNPNTEAFF.

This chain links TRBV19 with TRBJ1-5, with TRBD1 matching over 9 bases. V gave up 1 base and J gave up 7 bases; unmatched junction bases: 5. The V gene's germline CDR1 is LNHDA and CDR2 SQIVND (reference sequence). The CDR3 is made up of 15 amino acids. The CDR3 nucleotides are TGTGCCAGTAGTATAGGGGACAGGGCTTTCCAGCCCCAGCATTTT. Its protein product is CASSIGDRAFQPQHF.

CDR3 sequence (DNA): TGTGCCAGCAGTGAATGGTCAGGGGATGGCTACACCTTC. Translated, it gives CASSEWSGDGYTF. The V and J genes are TRBV2 and TRBJ1-2, with D maybe TRBD1 (6 bases). This CDR3 comprises 13 residues. The V and J ends lost 2 bases and 6 bases respectively, with 10 bases between them. The germline V gene has CDR1 SNHLY and CDR2 FYNNEI.

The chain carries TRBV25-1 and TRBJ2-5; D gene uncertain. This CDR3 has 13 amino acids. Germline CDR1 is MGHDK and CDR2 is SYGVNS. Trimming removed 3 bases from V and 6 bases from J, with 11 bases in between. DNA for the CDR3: TGTGCCAGCAGTGACCCGGGTGGTAAGACCCAGTACTTC. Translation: CASSDPGGKTQYF.

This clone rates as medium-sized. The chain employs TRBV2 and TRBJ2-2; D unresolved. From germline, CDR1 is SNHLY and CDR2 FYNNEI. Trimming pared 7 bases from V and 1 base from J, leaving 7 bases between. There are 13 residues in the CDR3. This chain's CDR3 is CASIAVNTGELFF. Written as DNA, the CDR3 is TGTGCCAGCATCGCAGTGAACACCGGGGAGCTGTTTTTT. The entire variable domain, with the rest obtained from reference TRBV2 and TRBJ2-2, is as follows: EPEVTQTPSHQVTQMGQEVILRCVPISNHLYFYWYRQILGQKVEFLVSFYNNEISEKSEIFDDQFSVERPDGSNFTLKIRSTKLEDSAMYFCASIAVNTGELFFGEGSRLTVL.

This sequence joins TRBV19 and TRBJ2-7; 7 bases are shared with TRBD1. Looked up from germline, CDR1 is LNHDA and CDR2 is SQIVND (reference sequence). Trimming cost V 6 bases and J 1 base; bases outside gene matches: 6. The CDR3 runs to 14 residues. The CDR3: CASRGQVGSYEQYF. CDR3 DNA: TGTGCCAGTAGAGGACAGGTCGGTTCCTACGAGCAGTACTTC.

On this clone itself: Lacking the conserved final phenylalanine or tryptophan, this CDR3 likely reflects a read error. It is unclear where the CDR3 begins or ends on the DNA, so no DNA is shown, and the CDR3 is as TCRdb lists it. The CDR3 sequence: CASSLDVGC. The chain links TRBV3-2 to TRBJ2-3. TRBV3-2 is assigned pseudogene status. The CDR3 is 9 residues long, counting both termini.